This entry is about one T cell receptor beta chain. Its antigen has not been determined. There are no base qualities to consult, and no much larger clone falls within one base. These data are taken from a study of blood T cells in healthy people across ages (dated by TCRdb to between 2014 and 2016). Broadly, across the study: In model experiments, template switching captured roughly one uniquely barcoded TCR beta cDNA molecule for every two T cells. Donors were grouped into four age groups: young (average roughly 15 years), middle-aged (39), aged (roughly 67) and long-lived (about 89). The study measured age-related changes in TCR beta repertoire diversity using deep sequencing normalized with unique cDNA molecular identifiers. The study analyzed two additional independent replicas of 1 million unique cDNA reads from the same blood draw for two donors, one aged 18 to 30 and one aged 80 or older. To avoid experimental bias, donors of different ages were spread randomly across the sequencing lanes.

Study-wide findings and limitations: Estimates of total diversity based on one million sequenced T cells were regarded as lower bounds and as underestimates. Because donor CMV infection status was unknown, age-related changes in expanded clonotypes were potentially confounded. Observed TCR beta diversity per million T cells fell roughly linearly with age, and a significant reduction was already apparent by age roughly 40. The percentage of naive T cells measured by flow cytometry correlated strongly with observed TCR beta diversity. Compared with the aged group, the long-lived group had more naive CD4+ T cells, fewer expanded clones and increased TCR diversity, a pattern suggesting age selection. Because profiling used bulk unsorted PBMCs, naive and antigen-experienced compartments could not be compared conclusively.

Taken from the germline V gene (reference sequence), the CDR1 and CDR2 loops are SEHNR and FQNEAQ. From the cysteine through the phenylalanine, the CDR3 covers 14 amino acids. Only the CDR3 portion is preserved as DNA: 42 bases, with reading frame beginning at the first base. V loses 5 bases, J loses 1 base, and the germline ends lie 11 bases apart. The library relied on 5' RACE. The sequencer listed for this sample is Illumina HiSeq 2500. A second about 6 to 11 cycle PCR used a sample-barcoded 5' primer and a J-beta primer mix. Each TCR beta cDNA molecule received a unique molecular identifier from a template-switch 5' adaptor carrying 12 random nucleotides. Each sample yielded at least 2.5 million CDR3-containing paired-end reads. First-strand cDNA synthesis was performed from all RNA using the Mint cDNA synthesis kit, with priming by a TRBC-specific oligonucleotide. All cDNA was treated with uracil-DNA glycosylase and then went through a first 18-cycle PCR with the universal primers M1SS and BC2_uni_R. As for the original processing: Each sample was normalized by randomly selecting 1 million high-quality reads, each carrying a distinct molecular identifier. Instead of being binned into consensus sequences, reads with shared molecular identifiers were discarded. CDR3 identification, clonotype clustering and error correction used MiTCR with a Q25 quality threshold and the strictest error-elimination algorithm. A nonparametric unseen species model with Euler transformation was used to estimate a lower bound on total TCR beta diversity. Through fastp at Q25 and MiXCR, TCRdb rebuilt clones from the public reads, retaining in-frame beta chains. Each entry is one CDR3 protein sequence, shown with its most common DNA and genes. The V and J calls shown here were made by TCRdb, not taken from the authors' results. In this sample the table shows roughly 1,700,000 distinct CDR3 sequences, 28% of which occur a single time. Of the sample, more than 6% falls within the top ten clones.

Systemically healthy Caucasian individuals from Russia, around 38 in total and aged about 6 to 100 years, were included as donors. Each donor gave 9 to 10 milliliters of peripheral blood, collected into EDTA-treated Vacutainer tubes. Ficoll-Paque density-gradient centrifugation was used to isolate PBMCs, with at least 6.5 million per sample. Trizol reagent was used to extract total RNA from the PBMCs, yielding at least 6 micrograms per sample. Naive CD45RAhigh/CD27high T cell percentages were measured by flow cytometry on a PBMC aliquot from every donor. The rearranged chain carries TRBV7-9 and TRBJ2-5; the D gene is unclear. The sequence derives from a woman in her 30s in good health. The sample consisted of blood. The CDR3 loop reads CASSLSLPQETQYF. The nucleotide sequence is TGTGCCAGCAGCCTTAGTTTACCCCAAGAGACCCAGTACTTC.